Listed here are 7 T cell receptor beta chains from one sample, sequenced in a study of beta chain features in type 1 diabetes. Reverse transcription of all isolated RNA meant that expressed TCRB transcripts were sequenced. Measured with immunoSEQ multiplex PCR; TCRdb has only the in-frame clones, and not every one. Among some 150,000 clones listed, under 60% were seen once. Sequenced input: Tregs from blood. Receptor source: a man aged 18 to 29 in good health.

Concerning this clone: In the same sample, other DNA sequences code for this CDR3. The chain employs TRBV30 and TRBJ1-1; 12 bases are shared with TRBD1. This CDR3 is built from 14 residues. Trimming took 1 base from V and 11 from J; bases not matched to a gene: 8. Germline assignment: CDR1 GTSNPN and CDR2 SVGIG (reference sequence). The CDR3, as DNA: TGTGCCTGGAGTGCTCAAGGGACAGGGGGCAAGGCTTTCTTT. The encoded protein is CAWSAQGTGGKAFF.

A few counts support this clone. V usage is TRBV7-2 and J usage is TRBJ1-2, with 7 bases matching TRBD1. The CDR3 covers 13 residues. The V gene end was trimmed by 2 bases and the J gene end by 8 bases; junction bases not matched to a gene: 5. CDR1 and CDR2 from the germline V gene are SGHTA and FQGNSA. This chain's CDR3 is CASSLFTGEGYTF. The CDR3 coding sequence is TGTGCCAGCAGCTTATTTACAGGGGAGGGCTACACCTTC.

The chain links TRBV21-1 to TRBJ1-4; the table gives TRBD1 as D, unverified against the DNA. TRBV21-1 is classified as a pseudogene. The CDR3 contains 16 residues. CDR3: CASSKHRGRTNEKLFF. CDR3 DNA sequence: TGTGCCAGCAGCAAACACAGGGGCAGAACTAATGAAAAACTGTTTTTT.

The chain employs TRBV19 and TRBJ2-2, with TRBD2 as a possible D gene (6 bases). V lost 7 bases and J lost 6, with 18 bases in between. The CDR3 length is 15 residues. Germline assignment: CDR1 LNHDA and CDR2 SQIVND (reference sequence). The CDR3 DNA reads as TGTGCCAGTAAGGGACTGGCACGAGTCCCCGGGGAGCTGTTTTTT. Encoded protein: CASKGLARVPGELFF.

The genes are TRBV9 and TRBJ2-3; TRBD1 matches at 9 bases. V shed 0 bases, J shed 2 bases, and the junction held 4 bases outside the gene matches. In germline, CDR1 is SGDLS, CDR2 YYNGEE. The CDR3 contains 16 residues. The CDR3, as DNA: TGTGCCAGCAGCGTAGACGGGACAGGGTACACAGATACGCAGTATTTT. Its translation is CASSVDGTGYTDTQYF.

V usage is TRBV11-1 and J usage is TRBJ2-7; D is possibly TRBD2 (6 bases). Trimming took 1 base from V and 4 from J, leaving 14 bases between them. This CDR3 comprises 15 residues. CDR1 is SGHAT, CDR2 FQDESV, per germline (reference sequence). The CDR3 region is CASSLGTGGRYEQYF. The CDR3 DNA sequence: TGTGCCAGCAGCTTAGGTACCGGGGGAAGGTACGAGCAGTACTTC.

The chain joins TRBV7-2 to TRBJ2-6; tentative D call: TRBD2 (7 bases). The CDR3 covers 17 residues. Germline V CDR1 and CDR2: SGHTA, FQGNSA. V lost 1 base and J 4 bases, leaving 14 bases between the germline ends. As DNA, the CDR3 is TGTGCCAGCAGCTTAGGAGGGGGGGGGTTCGGGGCCAACGTCCTGACTTTC. It codes for CASSLGGGGFGANVLTF.